This T cell receptor (beta chain) comes out of a study of blood T cells in healthy people across ages (dated by TCRdb to the mid-2010s). About the investigation overall: In model experiments, template switching captured about one uniquely barcoded TCR beta cDNA molecule for every two T cells. The study measured age-related changes in TCR beta repertoire diversity using deep sequencing normalized with unique cDNA molecular identifiers. Four age groups were formed from the donors: young (average roughly 15 years), middle-aged (approximately 42), aged (about 62) and long-lived (about 75). For two donors (one aged 18 to 29 and one aged 80 or older), the study analyzed two additional independent replicas of 1 million unique cDNA reads from the same blood draw. Study-level results and caveats: The CMV infection status of donors was not known, potentially confounding age-related changes in expanded clonotypes. Estimates of total diversity from one million sequenced T cells were regarded as lower bounds and underestimates. The long-lived group showed more naive CD4+ T cells, fewer expanded clones and increased TCR diversity than the aged group, suggesting age selection. Since profiling was done on bulk unsorted PBMCs, naive and antigen-experienced compartments could not be conclusively compared. As age increased, observed TCR beta diversity per million T cells dropped in a roughly linear way, and a significant reduction was already evident by age 40. The percentage of naive T cells measured by flow cytometry correlated strongly with observed TCR beta diversity.

Preparation of the library involved 5' RACE. The sequencer listed for this sample is Illumina HiSeq 2500. A second PCR of roughly 6 to 11 cycles was run with a J-beta primer mix and a sample-barcoded 5' primer. Each TCR beta cDNA molecule received a unique molecular identifier from a template-switch 5' adaptor carrying 12 random nucleotides. Each sample yielded at least 2.5 million CDR3-containing paired-end reads. All of the RNA was converted into first-strand cDNA using the Mint cDNA synthesis kit, with a TRBC-specific oligonucleotide serving as the primer. Following uracil-DNA glycosylase treatment, all cDNA underwent a first 18-cycle PCR with the universal primers M1SS and BC2_uni_R. Per the authors' processing: For normalization, 1 million high-quality reads, each with a distinct molecular identifier, were randomly selected from each sample. Instead of being binned into consensus sequences, reads that shared molecular identifiers were thrown out. MiTCR, set to a Q25 quality threshold and the strictest error-elimination algorithm, was used for CDR3 identification, clonotype clustering and error correction. A nonparametric unseen species model using Euler transformation provided a lower-bound estimate of total TCR beta diversity. TCRdb trimmed public reads at Q25 via fastp, called clones via MiXCR and kept in-frame beta chains. Rows merge per CDR3 protein into single entries with the most common DNA and genes. TCRdb assigned the V and J calls; the authors' analysis was not used. In all, the sample holds around 800,000 distinct CDR3 sequences, and 20% to 30% of those were seen once. Jointly, the top ten make up around 3% of the sample.

The donors were some 36 Caucasian individuals from Russia, aged 6 to 90 years, who were systemically healthy. Roughly 9 milliliters of peripheral blood were drawn from each donor into EDTA-treated Vacutainer tubes. Ficoll-Paque density-gradient centrifugation was used to isolate PBMCs, with at least 6.5 million per sample. Trizol reagent was used to extract total RNA from the PBMCs, yielding at least 6 micrograms per sample. For every donor, flow cytometry on a PBMC aliquot measured the percentage of naive CD45RAhigh/CD27high T cells. V loses 4 bases, J loses 6 bases, and the germline ends lie 10 bases apart. The CDR3 numbers 13 residues from cysteine through phenylalanine. Of the read, only the CDR3 DNA is kept; its 39 bases are in frame from base 1. As encoded in the germline V gene, CDR1 is MGHRA while CDR2 is YSYEKL. In this sample, this clonotype turned up a few times. Its recognized antigen is unknown. No base-level quality is on record; no much larger clone is a single base apart.

These data also formed part of another study, on T cells of mothers and their children. Looking at the second paper: Donors were nine systemically healthy Caucasian individuals: three mothers and their six children. cDNA synthesis consumed the entire amount of extracted RNA, loaded at around 1.5 ug RNA in each 15 ul reaction. In the second PCR, the M1S primer added sample barcodes and 2-4 random nucleotides. Over 9 million TCR beta CDR3 reads came from each mother, compared with around 3 million reads from each child. In both related and unrelated pairs, thymic selection shapes the output of TCR recombination in a similar way, with inherited differences having only a minor effect. Normalized repertoire overlap was always found to be slightly, but never significantly, higher in related mother-child pairs than in unrelated mother-child pairs. No persistent microchimeric T cell clones were detected, at a sensitivity of around 97 clones per million clonotypes. Deep NGS was used in the study to compare the TCR beta repertoires of mothers and children and to look for features that separate related mother-child pairs from unrelated individuals. On average, the children were approximately 11 +/- 4 years old, while the mothers were roughly 40 +/- 4 years old. Libraries were sequenced on Illumina HiSeq 2000 with 100+100 nt paired-end reads after adapter ligation with NEBNext reagents. Mother and child libraries were prepared a month apart and sequenced in separate runs to prevent cross-contamination. Between 500,000 and 2,000,000 distinct TCR beta clonotypes were identified per donor. Naive TCR beta clonotypes were estimated from low-frequency clonotypes matched to each donor's FACS-determined naive share, without sorting.

The receptor comes from a boy under 18 in good health. The sequenced material came from blood. The chain employs TRBV4-1 and TRBJ2-1; the D gene remains uncertain. The CDR3 protein: CASSPIGTNEQFF. The bases are TGCGCCAGCAGCCCTATAGGAACCAATGAGCAGTTCTTC.